The clone carrying this T cell receptor (beta chain) has only one observation. This record comes from a study of blood T cell repertoires in COVID-19. Study as a whole: Some COVID-19 samples were acute and others convalescent; all came from the United States, Italy and Spain.

Original data processing: Reference gene primer amplification gave nucleated cell count estimates. Generated by immunoSEQ multiplex PCR, the TCRdb table keeps only in-frame clones and is missing some. V, J and clone size derive from that table, while D and trimming were established from the DNA sequence. The repertoire holds about 270,000 clones, with 86% as singletons. Germline V CDR1 and CDR2: SEHNR, FQNEAQ (reference sequence). J was trimmed by 8 bases and V by 3 bases; bases with no gene match: 11. The CDR3 is 16 amino acids. The chain is built from TRBV7-9 and TRBJ2-1; 9 bases fit TRBD2. Sequences were obtained from peripheral blood. This clonotype originated in an elderly woman with COVID-19, enrolled during active disease. The CDR3 nucleotides are TGTGCCAGCAGCTTGGGACTAGCAACAAGGCTGTATGAGCAGTTCTTC. Protein: CASSLGLATRLYEQFF.